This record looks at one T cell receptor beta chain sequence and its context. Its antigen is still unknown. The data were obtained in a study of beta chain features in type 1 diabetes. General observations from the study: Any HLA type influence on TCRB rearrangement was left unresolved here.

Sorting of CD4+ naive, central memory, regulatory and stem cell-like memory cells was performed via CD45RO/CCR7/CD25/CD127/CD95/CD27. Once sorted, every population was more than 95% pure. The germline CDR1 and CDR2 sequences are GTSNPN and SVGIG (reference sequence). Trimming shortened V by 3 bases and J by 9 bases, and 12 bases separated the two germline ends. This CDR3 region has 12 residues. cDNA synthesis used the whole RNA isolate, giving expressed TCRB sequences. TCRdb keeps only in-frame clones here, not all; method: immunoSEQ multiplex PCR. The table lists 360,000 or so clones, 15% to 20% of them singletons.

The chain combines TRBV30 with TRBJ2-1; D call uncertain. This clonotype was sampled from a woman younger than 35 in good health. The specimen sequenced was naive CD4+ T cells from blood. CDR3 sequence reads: CAWSPPSSEQFF. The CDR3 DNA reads TGTGCCTGGAGCCCCCCTAGTAGTGAGCAGTTCTTC.